This record looks at one T cell receptor (beta chain) sequence and its context. Trimming left V 5 bases short and J 4 bases short, with 17 bases between. Germline V gene lookup returns CDR1 SEHNR and CDR2 FQNEAQ (reference sequence). This CDR3 has 15 residues. The record originates from a study of OX40 agonist ivuxolimab in advanced cancers. Study in general: Patients treated during dose escalation were battling hepatocellular carcinoma, melanoma, renal cell or head and neck cancer. A partial response was reached by three patients: one with hepatocellular carcinoma and two with cutaneous melanoma. Checkpoint inhibitors had been given previously to around 38% of patients.

Sequencing used immunoSEQ multiplex PCR; TCRdb keeps in-frame clones, though not all of them. The sample has some 60,000 clones; roughly 84% are singletons. Sequenced material: CD4+ or CD8+ T cells sorted from blood, taken in a trial of the OX40 agonist ivuxolimab. The clonotype comes from an adult with an advanced solid tumor such as melanoma, head and neck, liver or kidney cancer. The rearrangement joins TRBV7-9 to TRBJ1-1; possibly TRBD1 for D (5 bases). CDR3 sequence: CASSPRAGMGTEAFF. CDR3 bases: TGTGCCAGCAGCCCTAGGGCAGGGATGGGCACTGAAGCTTTCTTT.